A single sample is the source of the 13 T cell receptor beta chains below, sequenced in a study of T cells after yellow fever vaccination. MiXCR, applied by TCRdb to the 5' RACE reads, yields one record per CDR3 protein. The repertoire consists of hundreds of thousands of distinct CDR3 sequences, with 9% to 15% occurring once and the leading ten covering about 15%. Here the sequenced sample was PBMCs, taken on the day of the yellow fever booster vaccination. The origin of the receptors is a man aged 30 to 45 who received the YFV17D yellow fever vaccine.

This clonotype appeared a few times. The chain carries TRBV6-6 and TRBJ2-7; no clear D. This CDR3 is 13 amino acids long. The ends were cut back, 4 bases at V and 4 bases at J, with 11 bases in the middle. From germline, CDR1 is MNHNY and CDR2 SVGAGI (reference sequence). CDR3 loop: CASSFSNTYEQYF. For the CDR3, the DNA is TGTGCCAGCAGTTTCAGCAACACTTACGAGCAGTACTTC.

At least ten counts were recorded for this clonotype. The rearrangement uses TRBV20-1 and TRBJ2-3, with D uncertain. Per the germline V gene, CDR1 is DFQATT and CDR2 is SNEGSKA (reference sequence). The CDR3 spans 12 residues. Trimming shortened V by 6 bases and J by 0 bases, and 7 bases separated the two germline ends. This CDR3 is CSATDSTDTQYF. The CDR3 nucleotides are TGCAGTGCAACCGATAGCACAGATACGCAGTATTTT.

The chain couples TRBV6-5 to TRBJ2-7; TRBD2 matches 8 bases. Germline CDR1 reads MNHEY; CDR2 reads SVGAGI. Trimming at V came to 2 bases and at J to 2 bases, leaving 2 bases not matched to a gene. This CDR3 contains 14 residues. This CDR3 is CASSYAGLAYEQYF. CDR3 bases: TGTGCCAGCAGTTACGCGGGACTAGCCTACGAGCAGTACTTC.

V and J are TRBV12-3 or TRBV12-4 and TRBJ2-1; D is unclear. V lost 6 bases to trimming and J lost 9 bases, with 12 bases between them. The CDR3 is 12 residues long. CDR3: CASRTRDGEQFF. DNA of the CDR3: TGTGCCAGCAGGACGAGAGATGGTGAGCAGTTCTTC.

This clonotype was seen at least ten times. The chain employs TRBV7-9 and TRBJ2-5, with D uncertain. CDR1 and CDR2 (germline): SEHNR, FQNEAQ (reference sequence). Trimming pared 0 bases from V and 4 bases from J, leaving 15 bases between. The CDR3 extends over 16 amino acids. In nucleotides, the CDR3 is TGTGCCAGCAGCTTAGCGTACTCGGGCCGCCCAGAGACCCAGTACTTC. Amino acid sequence: CASSLAYSGRPETQYF.

The chain is built from TRBV27 and TRBJ2-2; weak D call: TRBD2 (6 bases). V dropped 3 bases and J dropped 0 bases, with 11 bases sitting between them. The germline V gene encodes CDR1 MNHEY and CDR2 SMNVEV (reference sequence). The CDR3 has 16 residues. The CDR3 bases are TGTGCCAGCAGTTTTTTTGGACTACCGAACACCGGGGAGCTGTTTTTT. Its translation is CASSFFGLPNTGELFF.

The V and J genes are TRBV10-3 and TRBJ2-1; 9 bases are a match to TRBD2. V was clipped by 0 bases and J by 7 bases; unmatched bases: 4. Germline V gene lookup returns CDR1 ENHRY and CDR2 SYGVKD. This CDR3 contains 15 residues. The CDR3 reads CAISESREGLNEQFF. The CDR3 DNA reads TGTGCCATCAGTGAGTCGCGGGAGGGGTTGAATGAGCAGTTCTTC.

The rearrangement joins TRBV13 to TRBJ2-1, with D perhaps TRBD1 (6 bases). The CDR3 contains 18 residues. Trimming took 3 bases from V and 9 from J, leaving 27 bases between them. The germline gives CDR1 PRHDT, CDR2 FYEKMQ (reference sequence). CDR3 in DNA: TGTGCCAGCAGCTTCGCAGAAATCTTCAACCTACAGGGCGGTGAGCAGTTCTTC. It codes for CASSFAEIFNLQGGEQFF. Filled out from reference TRBV13 and TRBJ2-1, the complete variable domain reads AAGVIQSPRHLIKEKRETATLKCYPIPRHDTVYWYQQGPGQDPQFLISFYEKMQSDKGSIPDRFSAQQFSDYHSELNMSSLELGDSALYFCASSFAEIFNLQGGEQFFGPGTRLTVL.

This chain uses TRBV5-6 with TRBJ1-1; no firm D call. Germline V gene sequence: CDR1 SGHDT, CDR2 YYEEEE. This CDR3 is 14 amino acids long. Between the trimmed V and J ends, which lost 0 bases and 1 base, there was a span of 7 bases. DNA of the CDR3: TGTGCCAGCAGCTTGGTAGAGGGGAACACTGAAGCTTTCTTT. This gives the protein CASSLVEGNTEAFF.

This sequence joins TRBV6-1 and TRBJ1-1; 10 bases map to TRBD1. V lost 6 bases, J lost 7 bases, and 5 bases stayed unmatched. Germline-derived CDR1 and CDR2 are MNHNS and SASEGT. CDR3 size: 13 residues. DNA for the CDR3: TGTGCCAGCAGATGGACAGGGGGGGGTGAAGCTTTCTTT. It is translated as CASRWTGGGEAFF.

The chain is built from TRBV18 and TRBJ2-2; no clear D gene. There are 13 residues in the CDR3. Between the trimmed V and J ends, which lost 5 bases and 9 bases, there was a span of 13 bases. Germline loops: CDR1 KGHSH, CDR2 LQKENI. In DNA, the CDR3 is TGTGCCAGCTCAAATCAGGAAGACCGGGAGCTGTTTTTT. Its protein product is CASSNQEDRELFF.

This chain connects TRBV9 to TRBJ2-7; 7 bases align to TRBD2. V was clipped by 4 bases and J by 6 bases; unmatched bases: 10. Germline V CDR1 and CDR2: SGDLS, YYNGEE. The CDR3 is made up of 14 amino acids. The CDR3 spells CASSPTLAVGEQYF. As DNA, the CDR3 is TGTGCCAGCAGCCCGACGCTAGCGGTAGGCGAGCAGTACTTC.

This clonotype was seen a handful of times. This chain links TRBV10-3 with TRBJ2-5; no reliable D call. Germline V CDR1 and CDR2: ENHRY, SYGVKD. The length of the CDR3 is 14 residues. V lost 2 bases and J 2 bases, leaving 9 bases between the germline ends. CDR3 region: CAISEPSGQETQYF. CDR3 sequence (DNA): TGTGCCATCAGTGAGCCTAGTGGACAAGAGACCCAGTACTTC.